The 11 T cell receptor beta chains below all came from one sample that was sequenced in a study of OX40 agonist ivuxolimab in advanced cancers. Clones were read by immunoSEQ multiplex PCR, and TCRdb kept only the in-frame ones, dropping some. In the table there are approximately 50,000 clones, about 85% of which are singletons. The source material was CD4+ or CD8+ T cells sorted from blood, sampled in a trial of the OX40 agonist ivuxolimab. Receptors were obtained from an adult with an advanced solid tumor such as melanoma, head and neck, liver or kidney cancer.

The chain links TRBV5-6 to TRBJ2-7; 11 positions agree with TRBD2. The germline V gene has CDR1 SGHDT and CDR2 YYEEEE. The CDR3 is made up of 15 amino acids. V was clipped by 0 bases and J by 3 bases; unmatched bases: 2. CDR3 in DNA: TGTGCCAGCAGCTTGGGACTAGCGGGGAACTACGAGCAGTACTTC. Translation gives CASSLGLAGNYEQYF.

Here the CDR3 DNA reads TGTGCCAGCAGCGCACTAGCGGGGGGCCCCACAGATACGCAGTATTTT. Its translation is CASSALAGGPTDTQYF. The chain joins TRBV7-8 to TRBJ2-3, with TRBD2 identical over 12 bases. Germline CDR1 is SGHVS and CDR2 is FQNEAQ. The junction had 5 bases not matched to a gene; V was cut back by 5 bases and J by 2 bases. The CDR3 totals 16 residues.

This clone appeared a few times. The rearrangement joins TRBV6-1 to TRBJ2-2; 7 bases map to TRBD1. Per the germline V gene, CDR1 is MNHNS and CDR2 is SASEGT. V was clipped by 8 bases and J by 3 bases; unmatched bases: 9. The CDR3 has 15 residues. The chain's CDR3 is CASRQGEVDTGELFF. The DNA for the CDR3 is TGTGCCAGCCGCCAGGGGGAAGTGGACACCGGGGAGCTGTTTTTT.

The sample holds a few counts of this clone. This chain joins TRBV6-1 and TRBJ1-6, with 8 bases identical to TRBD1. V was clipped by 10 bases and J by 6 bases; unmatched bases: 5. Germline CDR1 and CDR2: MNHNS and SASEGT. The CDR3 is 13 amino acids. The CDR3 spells CATADRANSPLHF. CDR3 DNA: TGTGCCACCGCGGACAGGGCTAATTCACCCCTCCACTTT.

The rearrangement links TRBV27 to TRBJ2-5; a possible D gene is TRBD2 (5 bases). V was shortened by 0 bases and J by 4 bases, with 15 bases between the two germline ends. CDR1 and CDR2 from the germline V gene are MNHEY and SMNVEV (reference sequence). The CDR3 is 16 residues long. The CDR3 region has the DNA TGTGCCAGCAGTTTATCGGCCGGGGAGCTCCCAGAGACCCAGTACTTC. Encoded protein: CASSLSAGELPETQYF.

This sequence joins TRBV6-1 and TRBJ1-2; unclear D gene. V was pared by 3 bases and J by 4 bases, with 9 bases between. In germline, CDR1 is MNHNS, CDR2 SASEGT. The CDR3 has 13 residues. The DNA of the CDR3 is TGTGCCAGCAGTGATTGGCAGTTCTATGGCTACACCTTC. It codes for CASSDWQFYGYTF.

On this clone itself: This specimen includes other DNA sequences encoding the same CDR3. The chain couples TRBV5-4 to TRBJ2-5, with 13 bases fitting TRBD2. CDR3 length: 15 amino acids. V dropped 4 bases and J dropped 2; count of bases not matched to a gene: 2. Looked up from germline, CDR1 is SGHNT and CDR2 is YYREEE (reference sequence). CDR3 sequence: CASSRTSGGQETQYF. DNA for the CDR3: TGTGCCAGCAGCAGGACTAGCGGGGGACAAGAGACCCAGTACTTC.

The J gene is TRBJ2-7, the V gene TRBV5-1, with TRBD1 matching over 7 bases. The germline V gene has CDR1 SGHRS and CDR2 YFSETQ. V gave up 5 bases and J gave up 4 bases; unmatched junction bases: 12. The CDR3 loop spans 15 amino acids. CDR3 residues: CASSFSPGTVYEQYF. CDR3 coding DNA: TGCGCCAGCAGTTTTTCGCCCGGGACAGTATACGAGCAGTACTTC.

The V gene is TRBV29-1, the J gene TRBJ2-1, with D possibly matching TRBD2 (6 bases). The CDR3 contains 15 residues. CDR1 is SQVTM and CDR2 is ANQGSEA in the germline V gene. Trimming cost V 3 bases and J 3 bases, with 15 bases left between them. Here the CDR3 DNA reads TGCAGCGTTGAGTATAACGGGGGAAGCTACAATGAGCAGTTCTTC. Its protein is CSVEYNGGSYNEQFF.

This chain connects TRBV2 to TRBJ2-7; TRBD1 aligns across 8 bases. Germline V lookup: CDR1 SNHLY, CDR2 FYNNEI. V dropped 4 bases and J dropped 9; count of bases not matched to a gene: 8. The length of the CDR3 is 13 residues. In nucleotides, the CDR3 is TGTGCCAGCAGTGGACAGGGGTTAGGGTTGCAGTACTTC. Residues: CASSGQGLGLQYF.

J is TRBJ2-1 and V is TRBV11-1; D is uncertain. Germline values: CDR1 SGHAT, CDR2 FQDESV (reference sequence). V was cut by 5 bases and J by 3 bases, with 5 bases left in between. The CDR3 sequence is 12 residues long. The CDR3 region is CASSGYYNEQFF. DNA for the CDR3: TGTGCCAGCAGCGGATACTACAATGAGCAGTTCTTC.